The 9 T cell receptor beta chains given below trace back to one sample, sequenced in a study of early T cells in non-severe SARS-CoV-2 infection. Each CDR3 protein gets one entry after TCRdb re-called the 5' RACE reads with MiXCR. Among 60,000 or so distinct CDR3 sequences listed, around 13% were seen once. The sequenced material came from whole blood. Every receptor here comes from an adult who was a healthcare worker with PCR-confirmed SARS-CoV-2 infection or an uninfected control (not recorded which).

This clonotype was seen many times. The rearrangement links TRBV2 to TRBJ2-3; TRBD2 agrees at 8 bases. Germline-derived CDR1 and CDR2 are SNHLY and FYNNEI. CDR3 length: 15 residues. The V and J ends lost 4 bases and 4 bases, in that order; junction bases with no gene match: 7. CDR3 sequence reads: CASSVSSGGADTQYF. In DNA, the CDR3 is TGTGCCAGCAGTGTTTCCAGCGGGGGCGCAGATACGCAGTATTTT.

This clonotype has at least ten counts. The J gene is TRBJ1-1, the V gene TRBV20-1; D ambiguous. V lost 2 bases and J 0 bases, leaving 10 bases between the germline ends. Germline loops: CDR1 DFQATT, CDR2 SNEGSKA (reference sequence). The CDR3 is 14 amino acids. The CDR3 loop reads CSARRSGLNTEAFF. In nucleotides, the CDR3 is TGCAGTGCTAGAAGATCTGGCTTGAACACTGAAGCTTTCTTT.

This clonotype was seen ten or more times. The chain employs TRBV6-2 or TRBV6-3 and TRBJ2-3, with TRBD1 matching over 7 bases. Germline trimming cut 4 bases from V and 10 bases from J; bases unmatched to any gene: 11. The CDR3 is 14 amino acids. Germline CDR1 and CDR2: MNHEY and SVGEGT. In DNA form, the CDR3 reads TGTGCCAGCAGTTTGAAGCTGGGACAGACGGCGCAGTATTTT. It yields the protein CASSLKLGQTAQYF.

This clonotype was picked up many times. This chain connects TRBV30 to TRBJ2-1; D gene ambiguous. Germline V gene sequence: CDR1 GTSNPN, CDR2 SVGIG (reference sequence). The V end was cut by 0 bases, the J end by 13 bases, with 16 bases between. CDR3 length: 13 residues. CDR3 DNA: TGTGCCTGGAGTGTAGACGTAGGGTCACGCCAGTTCTTC. As protein: CAWSVDVGSRQFF.

The table lists this clonotype with a few counts. The chain employs TRBV12-3 or TRBV12-4 and TRBJ2-1; 9 positions match TRBD2. The V gene end was trimmed by 5 bases and the J gene end by 13 bases; junction bases not matched to a gene: 12. The CDR3 has 14 residues. Here the CDR3 reads CASSIQAGGPEQFF. For the CDR3, the DNA is TGTGCCAGCAGTATTCAAGCGGGAGGACCTGAACAGTTCTTC.

The CDR3 here is CSARDRRLTDTQYF. The CDR3 coding sequence is TGCAGTGCTAGAGATCGCAGGCTCACAGATACGCAGTATTTT. J is TRBJ2-3 and V is TRBV20-1; unclear D gene. V was clipped by 0 bases and J by 2 bases, with 9 bases between them. The CDR3 has 14 residues. CDR1 is DFQATT and CDR2 is SNEGSKA in the germline V gene (reference sequence).

The J gene is TRBJ1-1, the V gene TRBV9; D gene ambiguous. V dropped 0 bases and J dropped 6 bases, with 9 bases sitting between them. The CDR3 is made up of 13 amino acids. Germline CDR1 SGDLS, CDR2 YYNGEE. The CDR3 nucleotides are TGTGCCAGCAGCGTAGGAAGTCTGGCTGAAGCTTTCTTT. As protein: CASSVGSLAEAFF.

This clonotype was detected ten times or more. The chain carries TRBV6-2 or TRBV6-3 and TRBJ2-7, with 9 nucleotides matching TRBD1. Germline CDR1 reads MNHEY; CDR2 reads SVGEGT. CDR3 length: 14 residues. V was clipped by 5 bases and J by 6 bases; unmatched bases: 8. CDR3 DNA sequence: TGTGCCAGCAGTGTCAGGGGACAGGGCACCGAGCAGTACTTC. Encoded protein: CASSVRGQGTEQYF.

This clonotype was counted ten times or more. The chain couples TRBV20-1 to TRBJ2-3; 12 nucleotides align to TRBD2. J lost 7 bases, V lost 6 bases, and 11 bases had no gene match. CDR1 is DFQATT and CDR2 is SNEGSKA in the germline V gene (reference sequence). This CDR3 comprises 15 residues. The CDR3 is CSAHRLAGERNTQYF. In nucleotides, the CDR3 is TGCAGTGCGCATAGACTAGCGGGAGAACGAAATACGCAGTATTTT.